Each of the 27 T cell receptor beta chains below was sequenced from the same sample in a study of regulatory T cells in long-lasting Graves disease. Described time point: newly diagnosed GD, antithyroid drugs for less than 3 months. There was RNA extracted from PBMCs, and the TCR library was made from it. For TCR beta, libraries came from iRepertoire HTBI primers and Arm-PCR of CDR3 regions. One entry per CDR3 protein results from TCRdb running MiXCR on the multiplex PCR reads. The data show 360,000 or so distinct CDR3 sequences, around 15% seen once. The same data also contributed to another study, on T cells in Graves' hyperthyroidism and ophthalmopathy.

The material sequenced was peripheral blood mononuclear cells (PBMCs), taken at new diagnosis, from a patient treated with antithyroid drugs. These receptors originate from a woman aged 18-29 years with Graves disease.

This clonotype was seen only a few times. CDR3 sequence (DNA): TGTGCCAGCAGCCACGACAGGAATTCCGGCTACACCTTC. Translated: CASSHDRNSGYTF. The V and J genes are TRBV7-3 and TRBJ1-2, with D perhaps matching TRBD1 (6 bases). Germline assignment: CDR1 SGHTA and CDR2 FQGTGA. V lost 5 bases, J lost 8 bases, and 15 bases lay in between. CDR3 size: 13 residues.

This chain links TRBV20-1 with TRBJ1-2; possibly TRBD1 for D (5 bases). This CDR3 is 12 amino acids long. Germline CDR1 reads DFQATT; CDR2 reads SNEGSKA (reference sequence). Trimming cost V 1 base and J 4 bases, with 7 bases left between them. The CDR3 coding sequence is TGCAGTGCTAGAGGGGGGATCTATGGCTACACCTTC. Translation: CSARGGIYGYTF.

The V gene is TRBV2, the J gene TRBJ2-5; no reliable D call. V was cut by 7 bases and J by 1 base, with 13 bases left in between. The CDR3 loop spans 14 amino acids. Germline V CDR1 and CDR2: SNHLY, FYNNEI. CDR3 coding DNA: TGTGCCAGCAAGTTCGGTGCAGGCCAAGAGACCCAGTACTTC. Translating it yields CASKFGAGQETQYF.

The rearrangement joins TRBV6-1 to TRBJ2-7; maybe TRBD1 (6 bases). Germline CDR1 MNHNS, CDR2 SASEGT. The germline V and J ends were trimmed by 2 bases and 6 bases, with 14 bases remaining between them. This CDR3 comprises 14 residues. The CDR3 nucleotides are TGTGCCAGCAGTGAATTGCCAGGGGATATCGAGCAGTACTTC. Amino acid sequence: CASSELPGDIEQYF.

V gene TRBV29-1 combines with J gene TRBJ2-7; no reliable D call. Trimming pared 6 bases from V and 3 bases from J, leaving 12 bases between. CDR1 SQVTM and CDR2 ANQGSEA come from the germline V gene. CDR3 size: 12 residues. CDR3 DNA: TGCAGCGTCATCGGACGGAGCTACGAGCAGTACTTC. Encoded protein: CSVIGRSYEQYF.

This clonotype has a count of ten or more. The V gene is TRBV28, the J gene TRBJ2-7; D gene unclear. Looked up from germline, CDR1 is MDHEN and CDR2 is SYDVKM. There are 11 residues in the CDR3. Between the trimmed V and J ends, which lost 5 bases and 7 bases, there was a span of 9 bases. CDR3 loop: CASSLLWEQYF. The CDR3 region has the DNA TGTGCCAGCAGTCTACTGTGGGAGCAGTACTTC.

The chain uses TRBV7-3 and TRBJ1-2, with 10 nucleotides matching TRBD1. The germline V gene has CDR1 SGHTA and CDR2 FQGTGA. The CDR3 is 16 residues long. Unmatched junction bases numbered 5, after V lost 2 bases and J lost 2 bases. The DNA for the CDR3 is TGTGCCAGCAGCTTATATGGGACAGGGGAAAACTATGGCTACACCTTC. This codes for CASSLYGTGENYGYTF.

This clonotype was seen repeatedly, ten times or more. The genes are TRBV20-1 and TRBJ2-3; perhaps TRBD1 as D (6 bases). Germline values: CDR1 DFQATT, CDR2 SNEGSKA (reference sequence). V lost 6 bases and J lost 0, with 16 bases in between. CDR3 length: 15 residues. CDR3 amino acids: CSAQTPRGSTDTQYF. CDR3 DNA sequence: TGCAGTGCCCAGACACCGAGGGGGAGCACAGATACGCAGTATTTT.

Turning to this clonotype: One base away lies a much larger clone, so this may be a sequencing read error. This rearrangement joins TRBV20-1 to TRBJ1-1; the D is unclear. The CDR3 totals 13 residues. Germline-derived CDR1 and CDR2 are DFQATT and SNEGSKA (reference sequence). CDR3 amino acids: CSAGSGRNSEAFF. The CDR3 nucleotides read TGCAGTGCTGGGAGTGGGAGGAACTCTGAAGCTTTCTTT.

A remark on this clonotype: One junction end disagrees with the germline gene, perhaps due to a read error. The chain links TRBV6-2 or TRBV6-3 to TRBJ2-1, with 7 bases fitting TRBD1. The germline gives CDR1 MNHEY, CDR2 SVGEGT. This CDR3 contains 15 residues. CDR3 amino acids: CASSDSGGYYNEQFF. DNA for the CDR3: TGTGCCAGCAGTGACTCAGGGGGATACTACAATGAGCAGTTCTTC.

Notes on this clonotype: This may arise from a read error, as a much more abundant clone is one base away. The CDR3 does not close with the conserved phenylalanine or tryptophan, likely indicating a read error. This chain uses TRBV6-2 or TRBV6-3 with TRBJ1-4; no definite D call. Looked up from germline, CDR1 is MNHEY and CDR2 is SVGEGT. The CDR3 totals 15 residues. The V and J ends lost 2 bases and 0 bases respectively, with 7 bases between them. The CDR3 DNA follows: TGTGCCAGCAGTTACGGCCAAGCAACTAATGAAAAACTGTTTCTT. It is translated as CASSYGQATNEKLFL.

Concerning this clonotype: The junction and the germline gene differ at one end; a read error may be behind it. The rearrangement uses TRBV6-1 and TRBJ2-1, with TRBD1 as a possible D gene (5 bases). CDR3 length: 16 residues. Looked up from germline, CDR1 is MNHNS and CDR2 is SASEGT. The CDR3 spells CARSDIGASVYNEQFF. CDR3 DNA: TGTGCCCGCAGTGATATAGGGGCGTCCGTTTACAATGAGCAGTTCTTC.

This clonotype was observed many times. The rearrangement links TRBV9 to TRBJ2-1; D could derive from TRBD1 or TRBD2 (6 bases each). Germline CDR1 reads SGDLS; CDR2 reads YYNGEE. Trimming shortened V by 4 bases and J by 0 bases, and 17 bases separated the two germline ends. This CDR3 has 17 amino acids. The CDR3 here is CASSRRTRGGSYNEQFF. The CDR3 region has the DNA TGTGCCAGCAGCCGCCGCACCAGGGGAGGCTCCTACAATGAGCAGTTCTTC.

This clonotype was observed a few times. V is TRBV6-1 and J is TRBJ2-3, with a tentative D call TRBD1 (7 bases). The V and J ends lost 6 bases and 2 bases respectively, with 18 bases between them. This CDR3 contains 16 residues. Germline CDR1 is MNHNS and CDR2 is SASEGT. Written as DNA, the CDR3 is TGTGCCAGCAGAGTATCAGGGGGGAGAATCACAGATACGCAGTATTTT. The encoded protein is CASRVSGGRITDTQYF.

This clonotype was seen only a few times. V is TRBV6-2 or TRBV6-3 and J is TRBJ1-1; D remains unclear. V was cut by 0 bases and J by 7 bases, with 9 bases left in between. The CDR3 is 13 amino acids. Germline V gene lookup returns CDR1 MNHEY and CDR2 SVGEGT. CDR3 sequence: CASSYSGFLEAFF. CDR3 in DNA: TGTGCCAGCAGTTACTCGGGGTTTCTTGAAGCTTTCTTT.

The V and J genes are TRBV2 and TRBJ2-7, with TRBD2 matching 7 bases. From germline, CDR1 is SNHLY and CDR2 FYNNEI. V lost 4 bases and J lost 0; bases outside the gene matches: 3. The CDR3 extends over 14 amino acids. This CDR3 is CASSAGGLSYEQYF. Here the CDR3 DNA reads TGTGCCAGCAGTGCGGGGGGTCTCTCCTACGAGCAGTACTTC.

This clonotype was recorded many times. The chain carries TRBV5-1 and TRBJ2-1; possibly TRBD2 for D (6 bases). Trimming stripped 4 bases from V and 0 bases from J, with 14 bases between. Germline CDR1 SGHRS, CDR2 YFSETQ. This CDR3 is built from 16 residues. The CDR3 here is CASSLSGSNSYNEQFF. CDR3 in DNA: TGCGCCAGCAGCCTAAGCGGGTCCAACTCCTACAATGAGCAGTTCTTC.

Ten or more counts support this clonotype. The chain uses TRBV5-1 and TRBJ2-1, with TRBD1 as a possible D gene (6 bases). There are 14 residues in the CDR3. V was clipped by 8 bases and J by 8 bases, with 20 bases between them. Germline V gives CDR1 SGHRS, CDR2 YFSETQ. In DNA form, the CDR3 reads TGCGCCAGTAACCGGGACAACCCTGGGGATGAGCAGTTCTTC. Translation: CASNRDNPGDEQFF.

This clonotype came up many times. This chain joins TRBV20-1 and TRBJ1-5; TRBD1 matches at 8 bases. This CDR3 has 13 amino acids. CDR1 DFQATT and CDR2 SNEGSKA come from the germline V gene (reference sequence). Trimming took 2 bases from V and 6 from J; bases not matched to a gene: 3. DNA of the CDR3: TGCAGTGCTAGACCTACAGGGGGTCAGCCCCAGCATTTT. This codes for CSARPTGGQPQHF.

This clonotype was recorded a few times. The chain has TRBV5-4 and TRBJ2-7; 11 bases are a match to TRBD2. Germline V CDR1 and CDR2: SGHNT, YYREEE (reference sequence). This CDR3 is 15 amino acids long. The V and J ends lost 3 bases and 3 bases, in that order; junction bases with no gene match: 5. The CDR3 is CASSSRLAGRYEQYF. CDR3 sequence (DNA): TGTGCCAGCAGCTCAAGACTAGCGGGGCGCTACGAGCAGTACTTC.

The sample holds a few counts of this clonotype. The chain carries TRBV2 and TRBJ2-1, with 12 bases aligning to TRBD2. The trim removed 6 bases at V and 8 bases at J, leaving 5 bases unmatched. The CDR3 spans 14 residues. Germline V lookup: CDR1 SNHLY, CDR2 FYNNEI. CDR3 loop: CASRRLAGVDEQFF. CDR3 DNA: TGTGCCAGCAGGCGACTAGCGGGAGTCGATGAGCAGTTCTTC. The whole variable domain, remainder taken from reference TRBV2 and TRBJ2-1, is EPEVTQTPSHQVTQMGQEVILRCVPISNHLYFYWYRQILGQKVEFLVSFYNNEISEKSEIFDDQFSVERPDGSNFTLKIRSTKLEDSAMYFCASRRLAGVDEQFFGPGTRLTVL.

At least ten counts were recorded for this clonotype. J is TRBJ1-2 and V is TRBV2; no clear D gene. V lost 5 bases to trimming and J lost 0 bases, with 7 bases between them. In germline, CDR1 is SNHLY, CDR2 FYNNEI. CDR3 length: 13 amino acids. In nucleotides, the CDR3 is TGTGCCAGCAGTACAAAAGCTAACTATGGCTACACCTTC. Residues: CASSTKANYGYTF.

The table lists this clonotype with many counts. This chain links TRBV7-3 with TRBJ2-1; D is possibly TRBD1 or TRBD2 (5 bases each). Trimming stripped 5 bases from V and 7 bases from J, with 21 bases between. CDR3 length: 16 amino acids. Germline V gene lookup returns CDR1 SGHTA and CDR2 FQGTGA. The CDR3 loop is CASSPPGRSIWNEQFF. In DNA form, the CDR3 reads TGTGCCAGCAGCCCTCCGGGGCGGAGTATTTGGAATGAGCAGTTCTTC. Together with reference TRBV7-3 and TRBJ2-1, the CDR3 gives the full variable domain: GAGVSQTPSNKVTEKGKYVELRCDPISGHTALYWYRQSLGQGPEFLIYFQGTGAADDSGLPNDRFFAVRPEGSVSTLKIQRTERGDSAVYLCASSPPGRSIWNEQFFGPGTRLTVL.

This clonotype was counted a few times. The rearrangement links TRBV6-1 to TRBJ1-3; D possibly corresponds to TRBD1 (6 bases). V lost 3 bases and J lost 0, with 18 bases in between. Germline values: CDR1 MNHNS, CDR2 SASEGT. This CDR3 region has 18 residues. The CDR3 nucleotides read TGTGCCAGCAGTGAGAATATAGGGGGGGACTTCTCTGGAAACACCATATATTTT. It translates to CASSENIGGDFSGNTIYF.

In its sample, this clonotype was seen many times. The chain joins TRBV28 to TRBJ2-7; 10 bases are a match to TRBD2. CDR1 is MDHEN and CDR2 is SYDVKM in the germline V gene. The CDR3 runs 17 residues. The V and J ends lost 3 bases and 3 bases, in that order; junction bases with no gene match: 11. The CDR3 bases are TGTGCCAGCAGTTTTCCGCGTTTGGCTAGCGGGAGCTACGAGCAGTACTTC. Translated, it gives CASSFPRLASGSYEQYF.

This clonotype was detected only once. The chain employs TRBV7-6 and TRBJ1-2, with 10 positions matching TRBD1. V trimming: 1 base; J trimming: 2 bases; junction bases outside the gene matches: 7. CDR1 SGHVS and CDR2 FNYEAQ come from the germline V gene. The CDR3 totals 17 residues. Here the CDR3 reads CASSLGSGTGENYGYTF. The CDR3 nucleotides read TGTGCCAGCAGCTTAGGTTCCGGGACAGGGGAAAACTATGGCTACACCTTC.

In its sample, this clonotype was seen many times. This sequence joins TRBV30 and TRBJ2-5, with 12 bases aligning to TRBD2. J gave up 5 bases and V 5 bases, and 9 bases lay outside the gene matches. The CDR3 spans 15 residues. Germline V gives CDR1 GTSNPN, CDR2 SVGIG (reference sequence). Here the CDR3 reads CAWHSSGGAGETQYF. The CDR3 DNA reads TGTGCCTGGCACTCTAGCGGGGGGGCCGGGGAGACCCAGTACTTC.